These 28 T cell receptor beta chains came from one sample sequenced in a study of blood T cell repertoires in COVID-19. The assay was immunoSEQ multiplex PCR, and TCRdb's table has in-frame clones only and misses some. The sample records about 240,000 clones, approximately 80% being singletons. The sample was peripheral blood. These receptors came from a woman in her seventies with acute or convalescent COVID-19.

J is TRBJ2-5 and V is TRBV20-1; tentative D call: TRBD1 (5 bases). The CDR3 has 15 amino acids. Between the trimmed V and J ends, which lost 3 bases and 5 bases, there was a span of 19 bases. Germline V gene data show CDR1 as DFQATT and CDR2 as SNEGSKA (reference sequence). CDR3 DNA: TGCAGTGCTAGTCACCGCACAGGATTACAGGAGACCCAGTACTTC. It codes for CSASHRTGLQETQYF.

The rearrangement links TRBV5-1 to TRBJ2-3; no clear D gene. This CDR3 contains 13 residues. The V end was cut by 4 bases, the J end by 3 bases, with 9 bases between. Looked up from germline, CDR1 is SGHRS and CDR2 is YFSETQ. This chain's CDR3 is CASSIELTDTQYF. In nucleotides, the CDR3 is TGCGCCAGCAGCATTGAACTGACAGATACGCAGTATTTT.

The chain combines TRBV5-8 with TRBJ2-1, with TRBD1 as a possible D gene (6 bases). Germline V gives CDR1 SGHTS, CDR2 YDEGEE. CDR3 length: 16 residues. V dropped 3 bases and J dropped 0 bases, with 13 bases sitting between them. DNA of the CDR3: TGTGCCAGCAGCTCAAACAGGGCTAGCTCCTACAATGAGCAGTTCTTC. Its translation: CASSSNRASSYNEQFF.

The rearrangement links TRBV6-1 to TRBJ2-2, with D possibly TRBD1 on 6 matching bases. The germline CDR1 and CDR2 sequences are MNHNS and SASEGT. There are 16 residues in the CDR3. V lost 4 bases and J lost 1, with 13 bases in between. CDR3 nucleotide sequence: TGTGCCAGCAGTGTACAGGGTTTCAGGAACACCGGGGAGCTGTTTTTT. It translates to CASSVQGFRNTGELFF.

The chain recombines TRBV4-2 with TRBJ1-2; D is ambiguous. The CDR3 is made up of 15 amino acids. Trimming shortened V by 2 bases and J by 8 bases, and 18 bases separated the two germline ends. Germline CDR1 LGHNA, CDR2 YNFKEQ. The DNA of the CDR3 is TGTGCCAGCAGCCAAAGCGGGAGGGCTACGGAAGGCTACACCTTC. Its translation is CASSQSGRATEGYTF.

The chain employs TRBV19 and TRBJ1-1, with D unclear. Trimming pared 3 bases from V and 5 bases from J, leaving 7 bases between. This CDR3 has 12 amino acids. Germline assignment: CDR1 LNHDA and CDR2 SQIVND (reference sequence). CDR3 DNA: TGTGCCAGTAGTATTGGCAGGACTGAAGCTTTCTTT. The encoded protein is CASSIGRTEAFF.

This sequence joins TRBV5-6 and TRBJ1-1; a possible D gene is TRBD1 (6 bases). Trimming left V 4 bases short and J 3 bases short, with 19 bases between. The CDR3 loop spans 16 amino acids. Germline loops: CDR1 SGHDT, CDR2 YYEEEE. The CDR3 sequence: CASSPIGQLGDTEAFF. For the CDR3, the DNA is TGTGCCAGCAGCCCCATTGGACAGCTGGGAGACACTGAAGCTTTCTTT.

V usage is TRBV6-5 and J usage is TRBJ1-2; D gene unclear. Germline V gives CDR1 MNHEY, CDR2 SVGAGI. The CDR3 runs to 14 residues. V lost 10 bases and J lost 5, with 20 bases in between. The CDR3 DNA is TGTGCCACCGTATCCGGAGGGCTAGGATATGGCTACACCTTC. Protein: CATVSGGLGYGYTF.

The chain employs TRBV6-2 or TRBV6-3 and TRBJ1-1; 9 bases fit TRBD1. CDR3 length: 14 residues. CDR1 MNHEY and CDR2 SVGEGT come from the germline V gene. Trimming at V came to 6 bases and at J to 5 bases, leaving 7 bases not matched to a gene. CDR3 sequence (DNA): TGTGCCAGCAGCTCCGGGACAGGGTGGACTGAAGCTTTCTTT. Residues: CASSSGTGWTEAFF.

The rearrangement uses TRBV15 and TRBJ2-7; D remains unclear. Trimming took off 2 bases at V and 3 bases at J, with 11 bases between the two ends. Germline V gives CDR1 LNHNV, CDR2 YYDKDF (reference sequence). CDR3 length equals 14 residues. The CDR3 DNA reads TGTGCCACCAGCAGACCCGGAAGGAGCTACGAGCAGTACTTC. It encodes CATSRPGRSYEQYF.

This CDR3 reads CATSRESGIQYF. CDR3 in DNA: TGTGCCACCAGCAGAGAATCAGGGATTCAGTACTTC. The chain uses TRBV15 and TRBJ2-7; possible D gene TRBD1, 5 bases. The ends were cut back, 0 bases at V and 10 bases at J, with 10 bases in the middle. CDR3 length: 12 amino acids. CDR1 is LNHNV, CDR2 YYDKDF, per germline (reference sequence).

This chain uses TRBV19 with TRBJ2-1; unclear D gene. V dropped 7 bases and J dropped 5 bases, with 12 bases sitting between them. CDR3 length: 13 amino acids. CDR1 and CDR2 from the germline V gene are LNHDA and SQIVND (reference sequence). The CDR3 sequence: CASKNPTDNEQFF. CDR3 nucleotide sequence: TGTGCCAGTAAGAACCCTACCGACAATGAGCAGTTCTTC.

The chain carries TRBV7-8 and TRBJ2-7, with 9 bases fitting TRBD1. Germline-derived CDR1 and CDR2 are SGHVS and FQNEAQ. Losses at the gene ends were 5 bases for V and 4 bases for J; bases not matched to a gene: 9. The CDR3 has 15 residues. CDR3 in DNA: TGTGCCAGCAGCATTACCGGGACAGGGTCATACGAGCAGTACTTC. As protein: CASSITGTGSYEQYF.

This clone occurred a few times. The CDR3 is CASSLEGTGPYQPQHF. The CDR3 nucleotides are TGCGCCAGCAGCTTGGAGGGGACAGGGCCCTATCAGCCCCAGCATTTT. The chain uses TRBV5-1 and TRBJ1-5, with 9 bases identical to TRBD1. Germline V gene lookup returns CDR1 SGHRS and CDR2 YFSETQ. V trimming: 0 bases; J trimming: 5 bases; junction bases outside the gene matches: 6. The CDR3 runs to 16 residues. Full variable domain (rest looked up from reference TRBV5-1 and TRBJ1-5): KAGVTQTPRYLIKTRGQQVTLSCSPISGHRSVSWYQQTPGQGLQFLFEYFSETQRNKGNFPGRFSGRQFSNSRSEMNVSTLELGDSALYLCASSLEGTGPYQPQHFGDGTRLSIL.

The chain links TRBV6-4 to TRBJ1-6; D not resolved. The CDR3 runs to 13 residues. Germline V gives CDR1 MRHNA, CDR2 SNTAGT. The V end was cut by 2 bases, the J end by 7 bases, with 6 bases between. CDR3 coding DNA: TGTGCCAGCAGTGACCTACAGAATTCACCCCTCCACTTT. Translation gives CASSDLQNSPLHF.

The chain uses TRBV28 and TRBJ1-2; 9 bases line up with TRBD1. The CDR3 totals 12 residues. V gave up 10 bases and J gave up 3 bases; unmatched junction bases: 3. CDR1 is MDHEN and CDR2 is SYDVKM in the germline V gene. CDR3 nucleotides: TGTGCCACCGGGACAGGGCACTATGGCTACACCTTC. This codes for CATGTGHYGYTF.

In DNA form, the CDR3 reads TGTGCCAGCAGTCAACAGGGTAACTATGGCTACACCTTC. It codes for CASSQQGNYGYTF. This sequence joins TRBV2 and TRBJ1-2; D possibly corresponds to TRBD1 (6 bases). This CDR3 is 13 amino acids long. Germline-derived CDR1 and CDR2 are SNHLY and FYNNEI. Trimming removed 5 bases from V and 1 base from J, with 8 bases in between.

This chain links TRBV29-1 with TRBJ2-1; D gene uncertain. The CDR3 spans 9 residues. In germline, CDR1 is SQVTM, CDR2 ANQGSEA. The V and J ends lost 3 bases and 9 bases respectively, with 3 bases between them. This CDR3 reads CSVDIEQFF. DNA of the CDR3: TGCAGCGTTGACATTGAGCAGTTCTTC.

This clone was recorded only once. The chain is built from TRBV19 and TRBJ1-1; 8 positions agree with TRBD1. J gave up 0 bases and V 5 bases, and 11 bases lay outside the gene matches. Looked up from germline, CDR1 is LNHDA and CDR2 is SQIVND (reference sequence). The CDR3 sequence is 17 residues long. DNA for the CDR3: TGTGCCAGTAGTTACCTGACAGGGGCCGCGCTGAACACTGAAGCTTTCTTT. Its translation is CASSYLTGAALNTEAFF. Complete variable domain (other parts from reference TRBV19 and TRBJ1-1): DGGITQSPKYLFRKEGQNVTLSCEQNLNHDAMYWYRQDPGQGLRLIYYSQIVNDFQKGDIAEGYSVSREKKESFPLTVTSAQKNPTAFYLCASSYLTGAALNTEAFFGQGTRLTVV.

This CDR3 is CASSGATGGPGGYTF. The DNA of the CDR3 is TGTGCCAGCAGTGGTGCGACAGGGGGTCCGGGTGGCTACACCTTC. The J gene is TRBJ1-2, the V gene TRBV25-1, with 9 bases aligning to TRBD1. V lost 4 bases to trimming and J lost 7 bases; unmatched junction nucleotides: 10. Germline lookup yields CDR1 MGHDK and CDR2 SYGVNS. The CDR3 covers 15 residues.

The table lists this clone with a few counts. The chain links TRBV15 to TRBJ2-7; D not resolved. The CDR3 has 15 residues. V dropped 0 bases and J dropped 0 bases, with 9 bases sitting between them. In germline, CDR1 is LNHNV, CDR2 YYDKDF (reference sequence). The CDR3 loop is CATSREPRSSYEQYF. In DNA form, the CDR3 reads TGTGCCACCAGCAGAGAGCCCCGGAGCTCCTACGAGCAGTACTTC.

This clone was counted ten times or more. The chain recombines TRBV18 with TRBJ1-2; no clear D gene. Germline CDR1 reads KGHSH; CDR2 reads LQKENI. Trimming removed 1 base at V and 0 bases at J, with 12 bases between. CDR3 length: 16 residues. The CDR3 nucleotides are TGTGCCAGCTCACCACAGCTCGGACTTCCTAACTATGGCTACACCTTC. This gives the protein CASSPQLGLPNYGYTF.

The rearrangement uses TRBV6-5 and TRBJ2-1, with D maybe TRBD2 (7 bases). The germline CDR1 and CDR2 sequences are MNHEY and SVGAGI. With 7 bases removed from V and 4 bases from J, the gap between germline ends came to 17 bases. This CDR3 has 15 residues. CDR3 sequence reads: CASNSRGARYNEQFF. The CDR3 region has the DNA TGTGCCAGCAACTCCCGGGGGGCGCGTTACAATGAGCAGTTCTTC.

Here the CDR3 reads CASSQGPSGETEAFF. The DNA for the CDR3 is TGCGCCAGCAGCCAGGGCCCATCAGGGGAAACTGAAGCTTTCTTT. V usage is TRBV4-3 and J usage is TRBJ1-1, with a tentative D call TRBD1 (6 bases). The CDR3 runs to 15 residues. Germline V gives CDR1 LGHNA, CDR2 YSLEER. The V and J ends lost 3 bases and 5 bases respectively, with 16 bases between them.

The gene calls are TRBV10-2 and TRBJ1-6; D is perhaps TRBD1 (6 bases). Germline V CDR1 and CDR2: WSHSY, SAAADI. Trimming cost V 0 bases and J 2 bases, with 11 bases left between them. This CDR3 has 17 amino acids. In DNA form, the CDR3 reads TGCGCCAGCAGTGAGTCGTCGGGGGGCACCTATAATTCACCCCTCCACTTT. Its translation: CASSESSGGTYNSPLHF.

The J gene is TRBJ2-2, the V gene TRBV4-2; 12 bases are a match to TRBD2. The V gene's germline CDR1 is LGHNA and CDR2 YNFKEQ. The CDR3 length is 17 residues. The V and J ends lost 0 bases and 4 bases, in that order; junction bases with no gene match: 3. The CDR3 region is CASSQEGLAGTTGELFF. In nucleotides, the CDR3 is TGTGCCAGCAGCCAAGAAGGACTAGCGGGGACCACCGGGGAGCTGTTTTTT.

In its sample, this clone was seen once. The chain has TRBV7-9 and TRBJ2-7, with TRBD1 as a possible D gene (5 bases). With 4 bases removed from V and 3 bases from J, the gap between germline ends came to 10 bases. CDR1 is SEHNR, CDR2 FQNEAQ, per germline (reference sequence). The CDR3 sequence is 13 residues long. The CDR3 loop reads CASSSSGIYEQYF. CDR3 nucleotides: TGTGCCAGCAGCTCCTCAGGGATCTACGAGCAGTACTTC.

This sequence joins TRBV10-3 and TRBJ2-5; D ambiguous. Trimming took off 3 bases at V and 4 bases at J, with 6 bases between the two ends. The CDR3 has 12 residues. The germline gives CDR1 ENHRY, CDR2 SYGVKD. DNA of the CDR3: TGTGCCATCAGTGATCGAGGAGAGACCCAGTACTTC. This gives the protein CAISDRGETQYF.